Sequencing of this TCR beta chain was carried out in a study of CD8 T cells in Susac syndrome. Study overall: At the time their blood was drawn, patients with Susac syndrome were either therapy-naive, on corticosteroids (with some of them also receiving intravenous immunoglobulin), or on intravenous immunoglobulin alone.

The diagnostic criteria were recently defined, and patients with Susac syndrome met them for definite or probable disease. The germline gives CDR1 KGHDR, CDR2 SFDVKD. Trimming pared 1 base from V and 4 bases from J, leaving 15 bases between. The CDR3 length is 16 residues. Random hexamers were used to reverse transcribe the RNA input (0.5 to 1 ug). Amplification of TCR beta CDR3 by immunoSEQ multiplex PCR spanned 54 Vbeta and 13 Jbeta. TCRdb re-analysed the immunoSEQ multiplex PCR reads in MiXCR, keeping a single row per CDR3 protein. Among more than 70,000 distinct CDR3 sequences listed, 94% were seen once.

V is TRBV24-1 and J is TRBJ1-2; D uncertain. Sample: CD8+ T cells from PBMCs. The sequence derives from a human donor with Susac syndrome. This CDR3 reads CATSDFSGQNTYGYTF. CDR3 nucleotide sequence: TGTGCCACCAGTGATTTTAGCGGCCAGAACACCTATGGCTACACCTTC.